A selection of T cell receptor beta chains follows, all from one sample in a study of identical twins. Each CDR3 protein gets one entry after TCRdb re-called the 5' RACE reads with MiXCR. The data show around 1.7 million distinct CDR3 sequences, around a third seen once. Sequences were obtained from cord blood. The receptor source for this set is a newborn girl in good health. CDR3s include the opening cysteine and the closing phenylalanine or tryptophan. Each record gives: J gene, D gene, V gene, CDR3 length, clone size, CDR3 protein, CDR3 DNA. D genes are given only for firm matches. Some rows mark clone size as missing; the rest say once, few, many or name a class of expanded clone.

j_call: TRBJ2-7
d_call: TRBD2
v_call: TRBV12-3/TRBV12-4
cdr3_length: 14
clone_size: many
cdr3_aa: CASSPTSGPYEQYF
cdr3_nt: TGTGCCAGCAGCCCGACTAGCGGGCCTTACGAGCAGTACTTC

j_call: TRBJ1-1
d_call: TRBD1
v_call: TRBV6-5
cdr3_length: 15
clone_size: NA
cdr3_aa: CASSYDRQGDTEAFF
cdr3_nt: TGTGCCAGCAGTTACGACCGACAGGGAGACACTGAAGCTTTCTTT

j_call: TRBJ2-1
d_call: TRBD2
v_call: TRBV7-2
cdr3_length: 17
clone_size: NA
cdr3_aa: CASSPKAGPLSYNEQFF
cdr3_nt: TGTGCCAGCAGCCCAAAAGCGGGACCCCTTTCCTACAATGAGCAGTTCTTC

j_call: TRBJ2-1
d_call: TRBD1
v_call: TRBV20-1
cdr3_length: 16
clone_size: NA
cdr3_aa: CSAGDVDRGSYNGQFF
cdr3_nt: TGCAGTGCTGGGGATGTTGACAGGGGCTCCTACAATGGGCAGTTCTTC

j_call: TRBJ2-7
d_call: TRBD2
v_call: TRBV7-9
cdr3_length: 16
clone_size: NA
cdr3_aa: CASSSTSGGAYNEQYF
cdr3_nt: TGTGCCAGCAGCTCCACTAGCGGGGGGGCTTACAATGAGCAGTACTTC

j_call: TRBJ2-5
d_call: TRBD2
v_call: TRBV3-1
cdr3_length: 15
clone_size: few
cdr3_aa: CASSRTGTRQETQYF
cdr3_nt: TGTGCCAGCAGCCGAACCGGGACTAGACAAGAGACCCAGTACTTC

j_call: TRBJ1-2
d_call: NA
v_call: TRBV10-3
cdr3_length: 13
clone_size: few
cdr3_aa: CAISVADGYGYTF
cdr3_nt: TGTGCCATCAGTGTAGCGGATGGGTATGGCTACACCTTC

j_call: TRBJ1-6
d_call: NA
v_call: TRBV28
cdr3_length: 15
clone_size: NA
cdr3_aa: CASRSYGEGNSPLHF
cdr3_nt: TGTGCCAGCCGGTCTTACGGGGAGGGCAATTCACCCCTCCACTTT

j_call: TRBJ1-2
d_call: NA
v_call: TRBV4-2
cdr3_length: 19
clone_size: many
cdr3_aa: CASSQDPQGSRVINYGYTF
cdr3_nt: TGTGCCAGCAGCCAAGACCCACAGGGCAGCAGAGTAATCAACTATGGCTACACCTTC

j_call: TRBJ2-7
d_call: NA
v_call: TRBV7-2
cdr3_length: 15
clone_size: once
cdr3_aa: CASSPHFSRHYEQYF
cdr3_nt: TGTGCCAGCAGCCCCCACTTTAGCAGACATTACGAGCAGTACTTC

j_call: TRBJ1-1
d_call: TRBD1
v_call: TRBV3-1
cdr3_length: 16
clone_size: once
cdr3_aa: CASSQDPATGATEAFF
cdr3_nt: TGTGCCAGCAGCCAAGATCCTGCGACAGGGGCCACTGAAGCTTTCTTT

j_call: TRBJ2-1
d_call: NA
v_call: TRBV10-2
cdr3_length: 15
clone_size: few
cdr3_aa: CASSESGTGANEQFF
cdr3_nt: TGCGCCAGCAGTGAGTCCGGGACTGGGGCCAATGAGCAGTTCTTC

j_call: TRBJ2-1
d_call: NA
v_call: TRBV4-2
cdr3_length: 17
clone_size: NA
cdr3_aa: CASSQAPLESSYNEQFF
cdr3_nt: TGTGCCAGCAGCCAAGCCCCCCTCGAGAGCTCCTACAATGAGCAGTTCTTC